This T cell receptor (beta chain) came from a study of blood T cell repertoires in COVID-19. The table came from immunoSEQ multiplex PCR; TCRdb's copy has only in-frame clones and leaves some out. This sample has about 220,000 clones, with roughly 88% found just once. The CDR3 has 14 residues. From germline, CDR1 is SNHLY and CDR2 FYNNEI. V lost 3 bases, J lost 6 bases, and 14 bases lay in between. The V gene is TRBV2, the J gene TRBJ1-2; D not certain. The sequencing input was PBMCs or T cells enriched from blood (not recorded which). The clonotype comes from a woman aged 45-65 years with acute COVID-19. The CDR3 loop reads CASSDGIQRDGYTF. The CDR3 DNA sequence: TGTGCCAGCAGTGACGGGATCCAAAGGGATGGCTACACCTTC.